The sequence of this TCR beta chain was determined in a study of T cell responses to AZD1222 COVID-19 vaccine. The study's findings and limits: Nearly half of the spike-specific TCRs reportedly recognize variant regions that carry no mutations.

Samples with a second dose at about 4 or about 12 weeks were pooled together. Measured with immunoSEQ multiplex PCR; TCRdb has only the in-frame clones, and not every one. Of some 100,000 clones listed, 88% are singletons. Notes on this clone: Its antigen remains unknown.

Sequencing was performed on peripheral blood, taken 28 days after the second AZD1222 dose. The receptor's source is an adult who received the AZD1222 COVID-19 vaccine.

CDR3 sequence reads: CASSHGAASTNEKLFF. The DNA of the CDR3 is TGTGCCAGCAGCCACGGGGCAGCTTCAACTAATGAAAAACTGTTTTTT. V usage is TRBV6-2 or TRBV6-3 and J usage is TRBJ1-4, with D possibly being TRBD1 (5 bases). This CDR3 spans 16 amino acids. CDR1 is MNHEY and CDR2 is SVGEGT in the germline V gene. V lost 6 bases to trimming and J lost 0 bases, with 14 bases between them.